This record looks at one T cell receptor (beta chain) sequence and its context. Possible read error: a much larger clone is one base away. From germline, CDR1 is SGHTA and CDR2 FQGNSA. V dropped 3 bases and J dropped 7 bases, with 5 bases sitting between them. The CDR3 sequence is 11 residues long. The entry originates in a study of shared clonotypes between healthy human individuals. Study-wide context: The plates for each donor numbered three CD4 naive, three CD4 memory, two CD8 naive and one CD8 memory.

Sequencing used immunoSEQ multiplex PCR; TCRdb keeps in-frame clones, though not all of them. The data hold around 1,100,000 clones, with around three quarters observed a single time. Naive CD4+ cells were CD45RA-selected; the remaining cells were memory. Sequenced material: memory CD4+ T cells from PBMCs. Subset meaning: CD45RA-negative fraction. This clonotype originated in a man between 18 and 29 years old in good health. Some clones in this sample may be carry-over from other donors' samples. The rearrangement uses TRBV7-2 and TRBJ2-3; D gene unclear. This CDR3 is CASSFSNTQYF. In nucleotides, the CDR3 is TGTGCCAGCAGCTTTTCAAATACGCAGTATTTT.